The T cell receptor (beta chain) described here comes from a study of PD-L1 blockade in urothelial cancer. Profiling relied on immunoSEQ multiplex PCR, and the TCRdb table lists in-frame clones only, not all of them. The top ten clones hold roughly a third of a sample with 20,000 to 30,000 clones, roughly 90% of them seen once. Trimming left V 0 bases short and J 4 bases short, with 14 bases between. Per the germline V gene, CDR1 is SGHRS and CDR2 is YFSETQ. The length of the CDR3 is 15 residues. The gene calls are TRBV5-1 and TRBJ2-7; TRBD1 might be the D (5 bases). The clonotype originates from a man aged 60 to 69 with urothelial cancer. Sequencing used PBMCs, obtained around atezolizumab (anti-PD-L1) treatment. In DNA, the CDR3 is TGCGCCAGCAGCTTGGCCGGCAGGGTGATATACGAGCAGTACTTC. It translates to CASSLAGRVIYEQYF.